Following are 24 T cell receptor beta chains from one sample sequenced in a study of PD-L1 blockade in urothelial cancer (dated by TCRdb to 2015 to 2018). Libraries were made using the immunoSEQ multiplex PCR assay. Drawn from immuneACCESS, this table holds only the in-frame rearrangements with V and J called that TCRdb kept. Clones are partly lost; checked studies trace under half to an unresolved V gene and leave the rest unexplained. Across this sample there are about 88,000 clones, with more than 90% seen only once. 7.5% to 10% of the sample belongs to the ten largest clones. The source material was PBMCs, sampled around atezolizumab (anti-PD-L1) treatment. These receptors were collected from a man aged 60-69 years with urothelial cancer.

This chain joins TRBV7-6 and TRBJ1-1; no clear D. The CDR3 has 15 residues. From germline, CDR1 is SGHVS and CDR2 FNYEAQ. The V and J ends lost 3 bases and 1 base respectively, with 12 bases between them. This CDR3 is CASSFDRISNTEAFF. The CDR3 bases are TGTGCCAGCAGCTTTGATAGAATTTCGAACACTGAAGCTTTCTTT.

In nucleotides, the CDR3 is TGTGCCAGCAGCCAAGGAGGCGGGGGCGGTTATCAGCCCCAGCATTTT. This gives the protein CASSQGGGGGYQPQHF. The chain couples TRBV11-2 to TRBJ1-5; possibly TRBD1 for D (6 bases). The germline CDR1 and CDR2 sequences are SGHAT and FQNNGV. V was cut by 5 bases and J by 5 bases, with 19 bases left in between. The CDR3 contains 16 residues.

The chain is built from TRBV7-2 and TRBJ1-1, with D possibly matching TRBD1 (5 bases). The V end lost 5 bases, the J end lost 7 bases, and 14 bases lay between the germline ends. This CDR3 spans 13 amino acids. The germline V gene has CDR1 SGHTA and CDR2 FQGNSA. The CDR3 DNA sequence: TGTGCCAGCAGCACCGACAGTCCCGTTGAAGCTTTCTTT. Translated: CASSTDSPVEAFF.

The V gene is TRBV6-1, the J gene TRBJ1-5; D perhaps matches TRBD1 (6 bases). CDR1 and CDR2 (germline): MNHNS, SASEGT. The CDR3 extends over 13 amino acids. The V and J ends lost 4 bases and 5 bases respectively, with 9 bases between them. The CDR3 DNA reads TGTGCCAGCAGTGGGACAGTCGATCAGCCCCAGCATTTT. Its protein product is CASSGTVDQPQHF.

In this sample, this clone turned up a few times. The J gene is TRBJ2-1, the V gene TRBV7-2; TRBD2 is a possible D gene (6 bases). V was shortened by 2 bases and J by 0 bases, with 20 bases between the two germline ends. The CDR3 totals 19 residues. CDR1 and CDR2 (germline): SGHTA, FQGNSA. This CDR3 is CASSLTLVSGRSSYNEQFF. The CDR3 DNA is TGTGCCAGCAGCTTAACCCTCGTCTCAGGGAGGAGCTCCTACAATGAGCAGTTCTTC. Filled out from reference TRBV7-2 and TRBJ2-1, the complete variable domain reads GAGVSQSPSNKVTEKGKDVELRCDPISGHTALYWYRQSLGQGLEFLIYFQGNSAPDKSGLPSDRFSAERTGGSVSTLTIQRTQQEDSAVYLCASSLTLVSGRSSYNEQFFGPGTRLTVL.

The J gene is TRBJ2-1, the V gene TRBV5-1; D possibly corresponds to TRBD2 (6 bases). The length of the CDR3 is 14 residues. V was shortened by 0 bases and J by 7 bases, with 11 bases between the two germline ends. Looked up from germline, CDR1 is SGHRS and CDR2 is YFSETQ. CDR3 bases: TGCGCCAGCAGCTTGGTTGTCCGGGGGAATGAGCAGTTCTTC. Its protein product is CASSLVVRGNEQFF.

The chain has TRBV19 and TRBJ2-2; TRBD2 matches 7 bases. The CDR3 runs 14 residues. Per the germline V gene, CDR1 is LNHDA and CDR2 is SQIVND (reference sequence). After removal of 4 bases from V and 2 bases from J, the junction contained 1 base not matched to a gene. CDR3 protein: CASSKTSNTGELFF. CDR3 DNA: TGTGCCAGTAGTAAGACTAGCAACACCGGGGAGCTGTTTTTT.

The rearrangement links TRBV7-9 to TRBJ2-7; 10 bases agree with TRBD1. Germline V gene data show CDR1 as SEHNR and CDR2 as FQNEAQ (reference sequence). This CDR3 spans 15 amino acids. Trimming at V came to 1 base and at J to 4 bases, leaving 4 bases not matched to a gene. The CDR3 is CASSLEDRGTYEQYF. CDR3 bases: TGTGCCAGCAGCTTAGAGGACAGGGGGACGTACGAGCAGTACTTC.

The chain joins TRBV27 to TRBJ1-2; no definite D call. V gave up 3 bases and J gave up 7 bases, with 15 bases separating them. Germline V gene sequence: CDR1 MNHEY, CDR2 SMNVEV (reference sequence). The CDR3 totals 14 residues. The CDR3 here is CASSLFGLEGGYTF. Here the CDR3 DNA reads TGTGCCAGCAGTTTGTTCGGGCTCGAGGGTGGCTACACCTTC.

The rearrangement links TRBV6-5 to TRBJ2-7; TRBD1 matches at 7 bases. The ends lost 8 bases at V and 3 bases at J; junction bases unmatched: 7. In germline, CDR1 is MNHEY, CDR2 SVGAGI. The CDR3 loop spans 13 amino acids. CDR3 in DNA: TGTGCCAGCGGCCCCGGGACAGTCTACGAGCAGTACTTC. This translates into CASGPGTVYEQYF.

This rearrangement joins TRBV5-1 to TRBJ2-3; 7 bases agree with TRBD1. The CDR3 runs to 15 residues. V lost 4 bases and J lost 2; bases outside the gene matches: 7. Germline V gives CDR1 SGHRS, CDR2 YFSETQ. The CDR3 spells CASSPQGEPTDTQYF. The CDR3, as DNA: TGCGCCAGCAGCCCCCAGGGGGAACCCACAGATACGCAGTATTTT.

About this clone itself: A junction boundary mismatches the germline segment, possibly from a read error. The chain employs TRBV5-4 and TRBJ1-2, with D maybe TRBD1 (6 bases). In germline, CDR1 is SGHNT, CDR2 YYREEE (reference sequence). CDR3 length: 15 amino acids. This CDR3 reads CASTLAGVKNYGYTF. In DNA form, the CDR3 reads TGTGCCAGCACCTTGGCAGGGGTTAAAAACTATGGCTACACCTTC.

This chain links TRBV6-1 with TRBJ1-5; D is perhaps TRBD1 (5 bases). CDR1 is MNHNS and CDR2 is SASEGT in the germline V gene. This CDR3 comprises 15 residues. V lost 7 bases, J lost 0 bases, and 13 bases lay in between. The CDR3 sequence: CASTPTAYSNQPQHF. The CDR3 DNA sequence: TGTGCCAGCACCCCGACAGCTTATAGCAATCAGCCCCAGCATTTT.

The genes are TRBV5-4 and TRBJ1-1; 11 bases are shared with TRBD1. The CDR3 extends over 16 amino acids. In germline, CDR1 is SGHNT, CDR2 YYREEE (reference sequence). V lost 4 bases and J lost 3; bases outside the gene matches: 8. CDR3 in DNA: TGTGCCAGCAGCGGCGGGACAGGGGGACGGGACACTGAAGCTTTCTTT. The encoded protein is CASSGGTGGRDTEAFF. Full variable domain (missing parts from reference TRBV5-4 and TRBJ1-1): ETGVTQSPTHLIKTRGQQVTLRCSSQSGHNTVSWYQQALGQGPQFIFQYYREEENGRGNFPPRFSGLQFPNYSSELNVNALELDDSALYLCASSGGTGGRDTEAFFGQGTRLTVV.

This clone was observed a single time. The V call is TRBV21-1, the J call TRBJ1-5; TRBD1, the D gene given by the table, was not confirmed from the DNA. TRBV21-1 is a pseudogene. The CDR3 sequence is 15 residues long. The CDR3 region is CASSEQDRSNQPQHF. The DNA of the CDR3 is TGTGCCAGCAGCGAACAGGACCGCAGCAATCAGCCCCAGCATTTT.

This chain uses TRBV6-6 with TRBJ2-7, with 10 bases that match TRBD1. The CDR3 extends over 14 amino acids. Germline CDR1 and CDR2: MNHNY and SVGAGI (reference sequence). The junction had 6 bases not matched to a gene; V was cut back by 8 bases and J by 2 bases. The CDR3 loop reads CASRAGQGTYEQYF. The CDR3 DNA sequence: TGTGCCAGCCGCGCGGGACAGGGGACCTACGAGCAGTACTTC.

This clone was seen a single time. The chain links TRBV7-8 to TRBJ2-6; 10 bases map to TRBD1. V trimming: 5 bases; J trimming: 1 base; junction bases outside the gene matches: 5. CDR3 size: 17 residues. Germline V gene lookup returns CDR1 SGHVS and CDR2 FQNEAQ. The CDR3: CASSDRDRGSGANVLTF. CDR3 nucleotide sequence: TGTGCCAGCAGCGACCGGGACAGGGGTTCTGGGGCCAACGTCCTGACTTTC.

The rearrangement links TRBV7-2 to TRBJ1-3; 7 bases match TRBD1. From germline, CDR1 is SGHTA and CDR2 FQGNSA. Trimming removed 4 bases from V and 3 bases from J; junction bases left unmatched: 6. The CDR3 loop spans 15 amino acids. The CDR3 region is CASSSQGVGGNTIYF. In DNA form, the CDR3 reads TGTGCCAGCAGCTCCCAGGGGGTCGGTGGAAACACCATATATTTT.

This rearrangement joins TRBV25-1 to TRBJ2-3, with D hard to call. V shed 6 bases and J shed 4 bases, with 8 bases lying between them. This CDR3 has 12 amino acids. CDR1 and CDR2 (germline): MGHDK, SYGVNS. CDR3 amino acids: CASSEVADTQYF. CDR3 DNA sequence: TGTGCCAGCAGCGAGGTGGCAGATACGCAGTATTTT.

CDR3 bases: TGTGCCAGCTCACCACAAGCGGGGAGCAACACCGGGGAGCTGTTTTTT. Translated, it gives CASSPQAGSNTGELFF. The J gene is TRBJ2-2, the V gene TRBV18; 7 bases line up with TRBD2. CDR1 is KGHSH and CDR2 is LQKENI in the germline V gene. CDR3 length equals 16 residues. The ends lost 1 base at V and 2 bases at J; junction bases unmatched: 4.

This clone appeared many times. Compared with germline, one end of the junction differs, possibly owing to a read error. This chain joins TRBV5-6 and TRBJ1-3; D is possibly TRBD1 (6 bases). Germline V lookup: CDR1 SGHDT, CDR2 YYEEEE. CDR3 size: 15 residues. This CDR3 is CASSLGAVSGDTIYF. CDR3 bases: TGTGCCAGCAGTTTGGGCGCGGTCTCAGGGGACACCATATATTTT.

CDR3 sequence reads: CASSSPGPRGTQYF. CDR3 sequence (DNA): TGTGCCAGCAGTTCCCCGGGACCCAGGGGGACCCAGTACTTC. V usage is TRBV6-5 and J usage is TRBJ2-5, with TRBD1 as a possible D gene (6 bases). Germline lookup yields CDR1 MNHEY and CDR2 SVGAGI. The CDR3 covers 14 residues. With 4 bases removed from V and 7 bases from J, the gap between germline ends came to 16 bases.

This clone was found once. The J gene is TRBJ1-4, the V gene TRBV2; D unclear. The CDR3 loop spans 12 amino acids. Germline CDR1 SNHLY, CDR2 FYNNEI. CDR3 DNA sequence: TGTGGCACCGGGGTCACTAATGAAAAACTGTTTTTT. Translating it yields CGTGVTNEKLFF.

The chain links TRBV6-5 to TRBJ1-1; D perhaps matches TRBD1 (6 bases). Trimming removed 6 bases at V and 1 base at J, with 12 bases between. CDR3 size: 14 residues. Germline V gene sequence: CDR1 MNHEY, CDR2 SVGAGI. CDR3 DNA: TGTGCCAGCAGCCGAATACAGGGGAACACTGAAGCTTTCTTT. This codes for CASSRIQGNTEAFF.